This TCR beta chain originates from a study of blood T cell repertoires in COVID-19. The CDR3 length is 14 residues. The germline gives CDR1 LNHDA, CDR2 SQIVND (reference sequence). V was pared by 4 bases and J by 1 base, with 2 bases of the junction left unmatched. Here immunoSEQ multiplex PCR was the method, and the copy in TCRdb shows in-frame clones only, minus some. The sample consists of roughly 280,000 clones, approximately 90% of them appearing once. The rearrangement uses TRBV19 and TRBJ2-3; 7 positions match TRBD2. The sequence came from a woman in her 30s with acute COVID-19. The sample comprised PBMCs or T cells enriched from blood (not recorded which). The CDR3 is CASSKREGTDTQYF. CDR3 nucleotides: TGTGCCAGTAGTAAGCGGGAAGGCACAGATACGCAGTATTTT.